This TCR beta chain was found in a study of cytomegalovirus exposure and HLA in healthy donors. Study outcomes and limitations: Accurate prediction of most subjects' HLA-A and HLA-B alleles from TCR beta sequences was reported.

13 Jbeta primers and 60 Vbeta primers were used for the PCR. The assay was immunoSEQ multiplex PCR, and TCRdb's table has in-frame clones only and misses some. The listing records fewer than 60,000 clones. CDR1 and CDR2 from the germline V gene are MNHEY and SMNVEV (reference sequence). CDR3 length: 15 amino acids. Trimming removed 4 bases from V and 7 bases from J, with 14 bases in between. Points on this clone: The antigen remains undetermined.

The source material was PBMCs. The sequence derives from a woman between 25 and 40 years old in good health and CMV-seropositive. This chain uses TRBV27 with TRBJ1-6; perhaps TRBD1 as D (5 bases). The DNA of the CDR3 is TGTGCCAGCAGTTCTATGTCGGACATGAATTCACCCCTCCACTTT. It is translated as CASSSMSDMNSPLHF.